A single sample gave rise to the 10 T cell receptor beta chains below, sequenced in a study of T cell responses to AZD1222 COVID-19 vaccine. Some clones are missing from TCRdb's copy, which holds only in-frame ones; the method was immunoSEQ multiplex PCR. This sample has 170,000 or so clones; around nine tenths occur once, and the top ten carry about 1.4%. The specimen comprised peripheral blood, sampled on day 0 of AZD1222 vaccination. Every receptor here comes from an adult in good health.

J is TRBJ1-5 and V is TRBV4-2; the D is unclear. The CDR3 is made up of 15 amino acids. The V gene's germline CDR1 is LGHNA and CDR2 YNFKEQ. Trimming shortened V by 3 bases and J by 0 bases, and 9 bases separated the two germline ends. The CDR3 sequence is CASSHGGVSNQPQHF. CDR3 in DNA: TGTGCCAGCAGCCATGGAGGAGTTAGCAATCAGCCCCAGCATTTT.

The chain links TRBV19 to TRBJ2-7; 9 positions match TRBD1. V gave up 6 bases and J gave up 7 bases; unmatched junction bases: 13. Germline CDR1 is LNHDA and CDR2 is SQIVND (reference sequence). The length of the CDR3 is 15 residues. The CDR3 region has the DNA TGTGCCAGTAGGGACAGGGGTGGCACAATAAGGGAGCAGTACTTC. It yields the protein CASRDRGGTIREQYF.

A single count supports this clone. The chain joins TRBV5-1 to TRBJ2-2; TRBD2 is a possible D gene (6 bases). Germline CDR1 SGHRS, CDR2 YFSETQ. V was pared by 2 bases and J by 0 bases, with 11 bases between. The CDR3 is made up of 16 amino acids. CDR3 sequence reads: CASSLGDSTNTGELFF. In DNA, the CDR3 is TGCGCCAGCAGCTTAGGGGACTCGACGAACACCGGGGAGCTGTTTTTT.

The CDR3 nucleotides are TGTGCCAGCAGCGCTAGCAGGCCCAGCACAGATACGCAGTATTTT. Translated: CASSASRPSTDTQYF. This sequence joins TRBV2 and TRBJ2-3, with a weak D call TRBD2 (5 bases). The CDR3 covers 15 residues. CDR1 is SNHLY and CDR2 is FYNNEI in the germline V gene. Between the trimmed V and J ends, which lost 6 bases and 0 bases, there was a span of 13 bases.

Notes on this clone: The sample carries other DNA sequences with the same CDR3. This chain links TRBV6-5 with TRBJ1-1; no clear D gene. The CDR3 totals 13 residues. Between the trimmed V and J ends, which lost 3 bases and 3 bases, there was a span of 8 bases. Germline V gene data show CDR1 as MNHEY and CDR2 as SVGAGI. The chain's CDR3 is CASSYGGYTEAFF. The CDR3 DNA is TGTGCCAGCAGTTATGGCGGGTACACTGAAGCTTTCTTT.

The rearrangement joins TRBV3-1 (or the pseudogene TRBV3-2) to TRBJ2-1, with D unclear. Looked up from germline, CDR1 is LGHDT and CDR2 is YNNKEL (reference sequence). The CDR3 spans 11 residues. The germline V and J ends were trimmed by 3 bases and 8 bases, with 5 bases remaining between them. The CDR3 DNA sequence: TGTGCCAGCAGCCATGGAGATGAGCAGTTCTTC. Translation gives CASSHGDEQFF.

The CDR3 nucleotides read TGTGCCAGCAGCGTAACGGCGGGGGGCAATGAGCAGTTCTTC. Translating it yields CASSVTAGGNEQFF. The chain carries TRBV9 and TRBJ2-1, with 8 bases matching TRBD2. The V gene's germline CDR1 is SGDLS and CDR2 YYNGEE. The CDR3 has 14 residues. V shed 1 base, J shed 6 bases, and the junction held 3 bases outside the gene matches.

The rearrangement uses TRBV27 and TRBJ1-3; D not resolved. Trimming took off 4 bases at V and 0 bases at J, with 13 bases between the two ends. The V gene's germline CDR1 is MNHEY and CDR2 SMNVEV (reference sequence). The CDR3 contains 16 residues. The CDR3 region has the DNA TGTGCCAGCAGTTCGGGGAATCCCTCCTCTGGAAACACCATATATTTT. Encoded protein: CASSSGNPSSGNTIYF.

The chain combines TRBV28 with TRBJ1-2; no clear D gene. V lost 2 bases and J 1 base, leaving 20 bases between the germline ends. Germline lookup yields CDR1 MDHEN and CDR2 SYDVKM. This CDR3 spans 18 amino acids. CDR3 protein: CASSLLTGLLMDNYGYTF. In DNA, the CDR3 is TGTGCCAGCAGTTTACTAACGGGGTTATTGATGGATAACTATGGCTACACCTTC.

The chain links TRBV6-5 to TRBJ2-7, with 8 bases fitting TRBD1. Germline CDR1 reads MNHEY; CDR2 reads SVGAGI. The ends lost 5 bases at V and 4 bases at J; junction bases unmatched: 4. The CDR3 totals 13 residues. CDR3: CASSQDRAYEQYF. DNA of the CDR3: TGTGCCAGCAGTCAGGACAGGGCATACGAGCAGTACTTC.